Listed below are T cell receptor beta chains from one sample, sequenced in a study of identical twins. TCRdb reanalysed the 5' RACE reads using MiXCR and keeps one entry per CDR3 protein. Of 500,000 to 600,000 distinct CDR3 sequences in the sample, less than 25% were seen once. These records were also assigned to another study, of T cells expressing NK-cell markers.

The source material was CD4+ T cells sorted from blood. All receptors derive from a young woman in good health. Each CDR3 is given with its conserved first and last residue. D genes are given only for firm matches. Not every row has a clone size; where given, it reads once, few, many or a size class.

TRBJ2-7 | TRBV20-1 | - | many | TGCAGTGCTAGAGATCAATCAGACTACAAATACGAGCAGTACTTC | CSARDQSDYKYEQYF
TRBJ2-3 | TRBV5-1 | TRBD2 | few | TGCGCCAGCAGCTTGTTTGGAGCGGGAAGCACAGATACGCAGTATTTT | CASSLFGAGSTDTQYF
TRBJ2-3 | TRBV10-3 | - | few | TGTGCCATCAGTGAGGGGGGGAATACGCAGTATTTT | CAISEGGNTQYF
TRBJ1-5 | TRBV20-1 | - | few | TGCAGTGCTACTAACAGCGACAATCAGCCCCAGCATTTT | CSATNSDNQPQHF
TRBJ2-5 | TRBV20-1 | - | few | TGCAGTGCTAGTGAACTGGTGCACACTTTTCAAGAGACCCAGTACTTC | CSASELVHTFQETQYF
TRBJ2-5 | TRBV9 | - | - | TGTGCCAGCAGCCTCGGGCAGTGGGAGACCCAGTACTTC | CASSLGQWETQYF
TRBJ2-3 | TRBV20-1 | - | few | TGCAGTGCTAGTTATGGGAGACCGGAAGATACGCAGTATTTT | CSASYGRPEDTQYF
TRBJ2-3 | TRBV29-1 | TRBD1 | - | TGCAGCGTCGCCGGGACAGGGGTGGGAGATACGCAGTATTTT | CSVAGTGVGDTQYF
TRBJ2-1 | TRBV19 | TRBD2 | - | TGTGCCAGTAGTAGGGAAGCGGGAGGGAGAAATGAGCAGTTCTTC | CASSREAGGRNEQFF
TRBJ1-4 | TRBV5-1 | TRBD1 | few | TGCGCCAGCAGCTTAGAGGGACAGTCTAATGAAAAACTGTTTTTT | CASSLEGQSNEKLFF
TRBJ1-5 | TRBV20-1 | - | many | TGCAGTGCTGGTGAGGGAATCCAGCATTTT | CSAGEGIQHF
TRBJ1-1 | TRBV5-1 | TRBD1 | - | TGCGCCAGCAGCGGGCGGGACAGGGGTGCGGTGAACACTGAAGCTTTCTTT | CASSGRDRGAVNTEAFF
TRBJ1-1 | TRBV6-2/TRBV6-3 | TRBD1 | few | TGTGCCAGCAGTTTTACAGGGGTGAAAACTGAAGCTTTCTTT | CASSFTGVKTEAFF
TRBJ1-5 | TRBV2 | - | - | TGTGCCAGCAGTGAGGGAGGTCAGCCCCAGCATTTT | CASSEGGQPQHF
TRBJ2-1 | TRBV20-1 | - | many | TGCAGTGCTAGAGATTGGAGGGGGGCGGTGAATGAGCAGTTCTTC | CSARDWRGAVNEQFF
TRBJ2-1 | TRBV29-1 | TRBD2 | - | TGCAGCGTTGGACTAGCGGAGCAGTTCTTC | CSVGLAEQFF
TRBJ2-7 | TRBV30 | - | few | TGTGCCTGGAGTCCCCCCATACGAGGTTACGAGCAGTACTTC | CAWSPPIRGYEQYF
TRBJ1-2 | TRBV20-1 | - | few | TGCAGTGCTAGAGAGCCCAGAATCTATGGCTACACCTTC | CSAREPRIYGYTF
TRBJ2-7 | TRBV12-3/TRBV12-4 | - | many | TGTGCCAGCAGTTTGAGTAGCAGCCACGAGCAGTACTTC | CASSLSSSHEQYF
TRBJ2-1 | TRBV7-9 | TRBD2 | few | TGTGCCAGCAGCGAGCGGGAGGGCTTATACAATGAGCAGTTCTTC | CASSEREGLYNEQFF